Here is one TCR beta chain with its context. The sample belongs to a study of blood T cell repertoires in COVID-19. Study background: Whether acute or convalescent, the COVID-19 samples came from the United States, Italy and Spain.

CDR1 SGHRS and CDR2 YFSETQ come from the germline V gene. V lost 3 bases and J 2 bases, leaving 21 bases between the germline ends. The CDR3 extends over 18 amino acids. Study processing details: Using reference gene primer amplification, nucleated cell counts were estimated. Generated by immunoSEQ multiplex PCR, the TCRdb table keeps only in-frame clones and is missing some. That table furnishes V, J and clone size, whereas the DNA furnished D and trimming. Of 150,000 to 200,000 clones listed, roughly 87% were seen once; the top ten hold about 6.5%. The rearrangement joins TRBV5-1 to TRBJ2-1; D is possibly TRBD2 (7 bases). The sample comprised peripheral blood. The TCR was taken from a woman aged 40 to 50 with acute or convalescent COVID-19. CDR3 bases: TGCGCCAGCAGCTGGGGGCTAGCGGCAATTCCAACCTACAATGAGCAGTTCTTC. Translated: CASSWGLAAIPTYNEQFF.